A single sample gave rise to the 22 T cell receptor beta chains below, sequenced in a study of identical twins. Each CDR3 protein is one row after TCRdb ran MiXCR on the 5' RACE reads. The profile shows more than 1.5 million distinct CDR3 sequences, around 33% of them singletons. What was sequenced was cord blood. All receptors derive from a newborn girl in good health.

The rearrangement links TRBV4-2 to TRBJ2-1; D remains unclear. V was pared by 0 bases and J by 6 bases, with 9 bases between. CDR3 length: 14 amino acids. The germline V gene has CDR1 LGHNA and CDR2 YNFKEQ. In DNA form, the CDR3 reads TGTGCCAGCAGCCAAGATGTCGTGGGCAATGAGCAGTTCTTC. Amino acids: CASSQDVVGNEQFF.

This clonotype occurred many times. The V and J genes are TRBV3-1 and TRBJ1-2; D is perhaps TRBD1 (6 bases). Trimming removed 4 bases from V and 4 bases from J, with 13 bases in between. The CDR3 length is 14 residues. Germline-derived CDR1 and CDR2 are LGHDT and YNNKEL (reference sequence). The CDR3 region has the DNA TGTGCCAGCAGCCGGCAGGACAGCTTCTATGGCTACACCTTC. Its protein product is CASSRQDSFYGYTF.

This clonotype was counted only a few times. The chain uses TRBV24-1 and TRBJ2-5; TRBD1 matches 7 bases. Germline values: CDR1 KGHDR, CDR2 SFDVKD. The CDR3 length is 15 residues. The V gene end was trimmed by 1 base and the J gene end by 3 bases; junction bases not matched to a gene: 4. The CDR3: CATSDLGRGKETQYF. The CDR3, as DNA: TGTGCCACCAGTGATTTAGGCAGGGGGAAAGAGACCCAGTACTTC.

This sequence joins TRBV28 and TRBJ2-5, with 11 bases aligning to TRBD2. Germline trimming cut 3 bases from V and 1 base from J; bases unmatched to any gene: 4. The CDR3 is 16 residues long. Germline assignment: CDR1 MDHEN and CDR2 SYDVKM. CDR3 in amino acids: CASSFSSGRAQETQYF. Here the CDR3 DNA reads TGTGCCAGCAGTTTCAGTAGCGGGAGGGCCCAAGAGACCCAGTACTTC.

In this sample, this clonotype turned up a few times. The rearrangement uses TRBV4-2 and TRBJ2-3; 14 nucleotides match TRBD2. With V trimmed by 1 base and J by 6 bases, 12 bases remained unmatched. The germline CDR1 and CDR2 sequences are LGHNA and YNFKEQ. CDR3 length equals 19 residues. CDR3 coding DNA: TGTGCCAGCAGCCAAGCCGGGACTAGCGGGAGAAGGGGTGGTGATACGCAGTATTTT. This codes for CASSQAGTSGRRGGDTQYF.

This clonotype has just a few counts. This sequence joins TRBV5-1 and TRBJ2-7; the D is unclear. The CDR3 sequence is 15 residues long. The germline V gene encodes CDR1 SGHRS and CDR2 YFSETQ. Trimming removed 5 bases at V and 4 bases at J, with 19 bases between. The CDR3 here is CASSFRDPSAYEQYF. CDR3 DNA: TGCGCCAGCAGTTTTAGAGACCCGTCCGCGTACGAGCAGTACTTC.

Ten or more counts support this clonotype. The chain links TRBV12-3 or TRBV12-4 to TRBJ2-3; D gene uncertain. The CDR3 has 12 amino acids. Trimming took 6 bases from V and 6 from J, leaving 10 bases between them. The CDR3 is CASSLLRDTQYF. CDR3 DNA sequence: TGTGCCAGCAGCCTACTTCGCGATACGCAGTATTTT.

The gene calls are TRBV20-1 and TRBJ1-2; weak D call: TRBD1 (6 bases). The length of the CDR3 is 11 residues. Between the trimmed V and J ends, which lost 5 bases and 4 bases, there was a span of 8 bases. Germline V gene sequence: CDR1 DFQATT, CDR2 SNEGSKA (reference sequence). CDR3 region: CSALQGYGYTF. CDR3 nucleotide sequence: TGCAGTGCTTTACAGGGCTATGGCTACACCTTC.

This chain links TRBV12-3 or TRBV12-4 with TRBJ2-5, with TRBD1 identical over 7 bases. With V trimmed by 3 bases and J by 3 bases, 10 bases remained unmatched. CDR3 length: 16 amino acids. The CDR3 loop reads CASSFRTGIREETQYF. The CDR3 nucleotides read TGTGCCAGCAGTTTTAGGACAGGCATAAGAGAAGAGACCCAGTACTTC.

This clonotype was recorded a few times. V usage is TRBV27 and J usage is TRBJ2-4, with D possibly TRBD2 on 5 matching bases. Looked up from germline, CDR1 is MNHEY and CDR2 is SMNVEV (reference sequence). The V and J ends lost 6 bases and 3 bases respectively, with 21 bases between them. The CDR3 totals 17 residues. For the CDR3, the DNA is TGTGCCAGCAGCGGACTCGCAAACCGCCTAGGCAAAAACATTCAGTACTTC. It specifies CASSGLANRLGKNIQYF.

CDR3 in amino acids: CASSPGTRDTQYF. Written as DNA, the CDR3 is TGTGCCAGCTCACCGGGCACCAGGGATACGCAGTATTTT. The chain couples TRBV18 to TRBJ2-3; D is ambiguous. Germline CDR1 KGHSH, CDR2 LQKENI. With 3 bases removed from V and 6 bases from J, the gap between germline ends came to 10 bases. The CDR3 spans 13 residues.

The CDR3 here is CATSEEGDSAEAFF. CDR3 DNA sequence: TGTGCCACCAGTGAAGAGGGAGACTCCGCTGAAGCTTTCTTT. V is TRBV24-1 and J is TRBJ1-1, with no clear D. Trimming stripped 4 bases from V and 6 bases from J, with 14 bases between. Germline V CDR1 and CDR2: KGHDR, SFDVKD. The CDR3 sequence is 14 residues long.

The chain is built from TRBV4-2 and TRBJ2-1; TRBD2 might be the D (7 bases). CDR1 and CDR2 (germline): LGHNA, YNFKEQ. This CDR3 is built from 18 residues. Trimming left V 2 bases short and J 6 bases short, with 23 bases between. CDR3 bases: TGTGCCAGCAGCCAACAACTAGGGGGGGGCGGGAGTGGCAATGAGCAGTTCTTC. It yields the protein CASSQQLGGGGSGNEQFF.

V gene TRBV7-8 combines with J gene TRBJ2-2; D is undetermined. Trimming cost V 2 bases and J 8 bases, with 9 bases left between them. CDR3 size: 13 residues. Germline V CDR1 and CDR2: SGHVS, FQNEAQ. CDR3 in amino acids: CASSLWTRGELFF. The CDR3 coding sequence is TGTGCCAGCAGCTTATGGACCAGGGGGGAGCTGTTTTTT.

The chain employs TRBV28 and TRBJ2-4, with 7 bases that match TRBD2. Germline trimming cut 5 bases from V and 0 bases from J; bases unmatched to any gene: 13. Per the germline V gene, CDR1 is MDHEN and CDR2 is SYDVKM. The CDR3 length is 18 residues. In DNA form, the CDR3 reads TGTGCCAGCAGTCAAAGCGGGACGATCATTCTAGCCAAAAACATTCAGTACTTC. Its translation: CASSQSGTIILAKNIQYF.

The chain recombines TRBV29-1 with TRBJ2-1; TRBD2 agrees at 10 bases. V dropped 4 bases and J dropped 5; count of bases not matched to a gene: 8. Germline assignment: CDR1 SQVTM and CDR2 ANQGSEA. The CDR3 loop spans 15 amino acids. CDR3 residues: CSVVRLAGAHNEQFF. CDR3 in DNA: TGCAGCGTTGTTAGGCTAGCGGGAGCCCACAATGAGCAGTTCTTC.

The rearrangement links TRBV20-1 to TRBJ1-1, with D hard to call. Germline CDR1 DFQATT, CDR2 SNEGSKA (reference sequence). With 5 bases removed from V and 0 bases from J, the gap between germline ends came to 16 bases. The CDR3 runs to 15 residues. CDR3 loop: CSALSDSSMNTEAFF. CDR3 nucleotides: TGCAGTGCTCTAAGCGACTCCTCAATGAACACTGAAGCTTTCTTT.

The chain uses TRBV20-1 and TRBJ2-7; 8 nucleotides line up with TRBD2. J was trimmed by 7 bases and V by 1 base; bases with no gene match: 24. The germline CDR1 and CDR2 sequences are DFQATT and SNEGSKA (reference sequence). The CDR3 is 19 residues long. CDR3 nucleotide sequence: TGCAGTGCTAGAGTCATAGCGGGAAGGTCCGTGGCATACATCAATGAGCAGTACTTC. This encodes CSARVIAGRSVAYINEQYF.

The J gene is TRBJ2-1, the V gene TRBV7-8; TRBD2 agrees at 8 bases. Germline CDR1 reads SGHVS; CDR2 reads FQNEAQ. CDR3 size: 15 residues. With 6 bases clipped from V and 3 bases from J, the junction kept 7 bases outside the gene matches. As DNA, the CDR3 is TGTGCCAGCAGGACCGGGACTAGGGTCTACAATGAGCAGTTCTTC. This encodes CASRTGTRVYNEQFF.

The table lists this clonotype with a few counts. V gene TRBV7-2 combines with J gene TRBJ2-1, with 10 bases lining up with TRBD2. The CDR3 has 15 amino acids. Germline V gives CDR1 SGHTA, CDR2 FQGNSA. The ends lost 2 bases at V and 10 bases at J; junction bases unmatched: 8. Here the CDR3 reads CASSLIGLAGDEQFF. The CDR3 region has the DNA TGTGCCAGCAGCTTAATAGGTCTAGCGGGAGACGAGCAGTTCTTC.

The rearrangement joins TRBV3-1 to TRBJ2-3; the D gene is possibly TRBD2 (6 bases). The V and J ends lost 0 bases and 8 bases respectively, with 27 bases between them. This CDR3 comprises 19 residues. Germline V gene sequence: CDR1 LGHDT, CDR2 YNNKEL (reference sequence). The CDR3 protein is CASSQDRRAGVRRSVTQYF. The CDR3 DNA reads TGTGCCAGCAGCCAAGATCGAAGAGCGGGCGTGAGAAGGTCGGTTACGCAGTATTTT.

The chain couples TRBV20-1 to TRBJ2-5, with TRBD1 as a possible D gene (6 bases). Germline CDR1 and CDR2: DFQATT and SNEGSKA (reference sequence). The CDR3 totals 12 residues. This CDR3 reads CSFGGLRDIRYF. The CDR3 DNA reads TGCAGCTTTGGGGGCCTCAGAGACATTCGGTACTTC.